This T cell receptor (beta chain) was sequenced during a study of regulatory T cells in long-lasting Graves disease. Study-level findings and limits: TCR diversity in persistent Graves' patients was below that of newly diagnosed ones. The study found persistent patients shared more public clonotypes (fewer than 3,000) than new patients (around 1,000). Persistent disease favored TRBV28, TRBJ1-2 and TRBJ2-5.

The CDR3 loop spans 15 amino acids. The J segment lost 7 bases and the V segment lost 5 bases, leaving 11 bases of the junction unmatched. Germline V gene lookup returns CDR1 SGHAT and CDR2 FQNNGV. At least ten counts were recorded for this clonotype. Antigen specificity is unknown. Both iRepertoire HTBI primers and Arm-PCR of CDR3 regions were used to build the TCR beta libraries. As processed by the authors: Spanning all samples, the identified segments comprised some 60 TRBV and some 15 TRBJ. Using its own MiXCR run on the multiplex PCR reads, TCRdb lists one record per CDR3 protein. The V and J calls reflect TCRdb's pipeline rather than the authors' work. The data contain some 420,000 distinct CDR3 sequences, roughly 22% of them singletons. The time point was: persistent/refractory GD, antithyroid drugs over 5 years with positive TRAb. RNA extracted from PBMCs served as the sequencing template.

Specimen: peripheral blood mononuclear cells (PBMCs), collected when the disease was refractory, from a patient treated with antithyroid drugs. The V gene is TRBV11-2, the J gene TRBJ1-5; 7 positions match TRBD1. The clonotype originates from a female donor with Graves disease. CDR3 DNA sequence: TGTGCCAGCAGCGAGAGGACAGGCGACAGCCAGCCCCAGCATTTT. It specifies CASSERTGDSQPQHF.